This TCR beta chain was obtained from a study of shared T cell receptors in the human thymus. The repertoire was sequenced with immunoSEQ multiplex PCR; TCRdb's copy has only in-frame clones and lacks some. The sample lists about 660,000 clones, about 89% occurring once. This CDR3 is built from 13 residues. V lost 6 bases, J lost 3 bases, and 12 bases lay in between. The germline gives CDR1 LNHDA, CDR2 SQIVND (reference sequence). Another study also made use of these data, one on human thymus T cells. From that paper: Donation was from healthy Finnish infants who were having corrective surgery that addressed congenital heart defects. Thymic material originated from resections removed in the course of corrective heart surgery. There appeared to be biased usage of V and J genes in thymic and blood repertoires. Related studies noted strongly shared thymic repertoires across unrelated people.

This TCR was sampled from a boy in the first two years of life with a congenital heart defect. The sample consisted of thymocytes. V gene TRBV19 combines with J gene TRBJ2-7, with a possible D match to TRBD1 (6 bases). The CDR3 DNA is TGTGCCAGTAGGAAGCGAGGGGGCTACGAGCAGTACTTC. This codes for CASRKRGGYEQYF. The variable domain in full, with the rest retrieved from reference TRBV19 and TRBJ2-7, is DGGITQSPKYLFRKEGQNVTLSCEQNLNHDAMYWYRQDPGQGLRLIYYSQIVNDFQKGDIAEGYSVSREKKESFPLTVTSAQKNPTAFYLCASRKRGGYEQYFGPGTRLTVT.